This TCR beta chain was obtained from a study of CD8+ T cells in alopecia areata. About the research overall: Treated patients were dosed with oral tofacitinib, taking 5 to 10 mg twice daily. Study-level points and caveats: With patients, TCR sharing proved less clear than in mice, a difference possibly related to HLA.

Only a few counts were recorded for this clone. Its antigen is as yet unknown. Germline-derived CDR1 and CDR2 are ENHRY and SYGVKD. This CDR3 region has 14 residues. The trim removed 6 bases at V and 2 bases at J, leaving 4 bases unmatched. RNA was extracted and reverse transcribed into cDNA as the sequencing template. Clones were read by immunoSEQ multiplex PCR, and TCRdb kept only the in-frame ones, dropping some. The sample has 150,000 to 200,000 clones; just over 65% are singletons. It was from alopecia areata patients that lesional scalp punch biopsies and peripheral blood were collected. This TCR came from a human donor with alopecia areata. The rearrangement links TRBV10-3 to TRBJ1-2; 9 bases align to TRBD1. Sequenced material: CD8+ T cells sorted from blood, taken at week 0. Written as DNA, the CDR3 is TGTGCCATCAGCGACGGGACAGGGAACTATGGCTACACCTTC. Its protein is CAISDGTGNYGYTF.